Listed below are T cell receptor beta chains from one sample, sequenced in a study of blood T cell repertoires in COVID-19. TCRdb's copy holds only in-frame clones and misses some; the assay was immunoSEQ multiplex PCR. The sample carries 45,000 to 60,000 clones, around 90% recorded once. Sequencing input: peripheral blood. These receptors originate from a human donor in a cohort sampled during active COVID-19. CDR3s leave out the opening cysteine and the closing phenylalanine or tryptophan. Clone size, where shown, is once, few, many, or a class for clones that have expanded.

clone_size	v_call	j_call	cdr3_aa
-	TRBV11-2	TRBJ2-1	ASSPRTSGSPLAYNEQF
-	TRBV19	TRBJ2-7	ASSAAALANSYEQY
-	TRBV5-1	TRBJ1-2	ASSPGQRSYENT
once	TRBV6-2/TRBV6-3	TRBJ2-7	ASSQTSYEQY
-	TRBV28	TRBJ1-1	ASRGGANTEAF
-	TRBV4-3	TRBJ2-3	ASSQALAGVKDTQY
-	TRBV7-9	TRBJ1-1	ASKTGGLRENTEAF
-	TRBV10-2	TRBJ2-3	ASSAGVAVDTQY
-	TRBV27	TRBJ1-2	ASSQPGSTYGYT
few	TRBV5-1	TRBJ2-7	ASRKSRDSSNYEQY
-	TRBV23-1	TRBJ1-5	ASSQSVQGAGQPQH
-	TRBV7-2	TRBJ2-7	ASSLGAGTGGWREQY
-	TRBV5-6	TRBJ2-3	ASSFWELKGPDTQY
-	TRBV6-5	TRBJ1-4	ASTRDRTNEKLF
-	TRBV11-1	TRBJ2-2	ASKAGTGAGELF
-	TRBV10-2	TRBJ1-1	ASSDSAEGITEAF
-	TRBV7-2	TRBJ2-7	ASSLEGQGITEQY
-	TRBV10-3	TRBJ1-1	AIGETGVNTEAF
once	TRBV2	TRBJ2-3	ASSEALRGGFTDTQY
-	TRBV6-2/TRBV6-3	TRBJ2-3	ASSLRGGADTQY
once	TRBV4-2	TRBJ2-3	ASSQDRQGWGTDTQY
-	TRBV5-1	TRBJ2-3	ASSLAVLAGGTDTQY
-	TRBV9	TRBJ1-5	ASSVGGQGSQPQH
few	TRBV27	TRBJ2-7	ASSLQLAGRYEQY
-	TRBV4-1	TRBJ1-2	ASSQDMWGLGYT
-	TRBV18	TRBJ2-5	ASSPQAQETQY
-	TRBV7-3	TRBJ2-2	ASSLTPGSDHTGELF
-	TRBV9	TRBJ2-5	ASSVSGLQETQY
-	TRBV4-3	TRBJ2-7	ASSQDWTSGRHEQY
-	TRBV27	TRBJ2-3	ASSSGTSGSTDTQY
-	TRBV6-6	TRBJ2-7	ASSLRDSRGEQY
-	TRBV5-1	TRBJ2-1	ASSLGSSGGAYNEQF
once	TRBV19	TRBJ2-1	ASSTRLARSSYNEQF
-	TRBV21-1	TRBJ2-3	ASSKAPSRSTDTQY
-	TRBV6-5	TRBJ2-7	ASRVAGGAPYEQY
-	TRBV25-1	TRBJ2-2	ASSAGGTGELF
-	TRBV4-1	TRBJ1-4	ASSQASLATNEKLF
-	TRBV5-1	TRBJ2-5	ASSVGLAGVIETQY
-	TRBV9	TRBJ1-2	ASSIRQGNYGYT
-	TRBV18	TRBJ2-1	ASSPGGNNEQF
-	TRBV11-2	TRBJ1-2	ASSLDQGGYYGYT
-	TRBV30	TRBJ2-3	AWSVAGGGPDTQY
-	TRBV27	TRBJ1-5	ASSFSSRNQPQH
-	TRBV18	TRBJ2-3	ASSPGQGTDTQY
once	TRBV5-1	TRBJ2-7	ASSPWTSGPYEQY
-	TRBV6-1	TRBJ2-5	ASSVAGALQETQY
-	TRBV5-6	TRBJ1-4	ASSPDSGSEKLF
once	TRBV2	TRBJ1-5	ASRQDWGGRGPQH
-	TRBV4-1	TRBJ2-7	ASSRGQEHISYEQY
-	TRBV19	TRBJ1-3	ASRVTGGDGNTIY
-	TRBV5-1	TRBJ1-2	ASSQQGANYGYT
-	TRBV7-2	TRBJ2-1	ASSLERLYEQF